This T cell receptor beta chain emerged from a study of blood T cell repertoires in COVID-19. Across the whole study: Sites in the United States, Italy and Spain provided acute and convalescent COVID-19 samples.

Seattle's cohort entered during active infection and was followed longitudinally. The CDR3 length is 14 residues. Germline-derived CDR1 and CDR2 are MNHEY and SMNVEV (reference sequence). The V end was cut by 4 bases, the J end by 8 bases, with 12 bases between. Profiled with immunoSEQ multiplex PCR; TCRdb holds only in-frame clones, not every one. The sample contains around 310,000 clones, around 90% of which appear only once. Sequencing used peripheral blood. The receptor was derived from a middle-aged woman with COVID-19, enrolled during active disease. The V and J genes are TRBV27 and TRBJ1-6; D might be TRBD1 (6 bases). The CDR3 sequence is CASSSQGWDSPLHF. CDR3 nucleotides: TGTGCCAGCAGTTCACAGGGATGGGATTCACCCCTCCACTTT.